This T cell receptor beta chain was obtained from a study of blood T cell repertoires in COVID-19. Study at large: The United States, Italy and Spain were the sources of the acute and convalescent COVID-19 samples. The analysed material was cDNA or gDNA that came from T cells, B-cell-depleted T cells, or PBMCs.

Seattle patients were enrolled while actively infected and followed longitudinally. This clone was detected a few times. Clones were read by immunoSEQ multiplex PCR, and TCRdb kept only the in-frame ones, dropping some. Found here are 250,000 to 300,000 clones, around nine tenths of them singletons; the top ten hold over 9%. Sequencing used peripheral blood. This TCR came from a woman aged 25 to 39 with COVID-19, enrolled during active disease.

This chain's CDR3 is CATDRDRVNEKLFF. In DNA, the CDR3 is TGTGCCACCGACCGGGACAGGGTCAACGAAAAACTGTTTTTT. The chain has TRBV2 and TRBJ1-4; TRBD1 aligns across 9 bases. This CDR3 has 14 amino acids. V trimming: 10 bases; J trimming: 8 bases; junction bases outside the gene matches: 11. The germline V gene encodes CDR1 SNHLY and CDR2 FYNNEI.